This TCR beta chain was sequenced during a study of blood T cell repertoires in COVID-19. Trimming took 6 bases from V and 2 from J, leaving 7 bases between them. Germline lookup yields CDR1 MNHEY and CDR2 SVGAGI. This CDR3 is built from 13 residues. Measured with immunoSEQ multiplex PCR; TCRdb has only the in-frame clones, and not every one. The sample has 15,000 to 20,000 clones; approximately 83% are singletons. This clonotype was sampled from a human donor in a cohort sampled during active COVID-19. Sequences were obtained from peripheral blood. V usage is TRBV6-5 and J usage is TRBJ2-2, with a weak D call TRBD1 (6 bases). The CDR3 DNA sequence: TGTGCCAGCAGACAGGGCAACACCGGGGAGCTGTTTTTT. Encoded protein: CASRQGNTGELFF.